The sequence of this TCR beta chain was determined in a study of cytomegalovirus exposure and HLA in healthy donors (TCRdb year 2017). Study-wide context: According to an earlier analysis of 450 to 650 of the donors, about 179 million T cells yielded roughly 110 million unique TCR beta sequences and about 300 Gb of sequence data. Roughly 300 gigabases of sequencing data and 70 million to 95 million unique TCR sequences made up an early release that covered around 640 HLA-typed donors. Of the roughly 400 genotyped donors, 75% to 85% were placed in the genetic ancestry cluster associated with self-reported Caucasian donors. The study aimed to test whether signatures of past pathogen exposure could be identified by cataloging public T cell receptors. The study profiled the T cell repertoires of 666 subjects by immunosequencing and related them to cytomegalovirus serostatus. Besides the first cohort of roughly 640 subjects, a separate validation cohort made up of 95 to 150 different subjects was used. The study combined high-throughput TCR immunosequencing, statistical association of individual TCRs with disease status, and machine learning to predict cytomegalovirus infection status. To study patterns of TCR occurrence, a later analysis re-analyzed previously published TCR beta repertoires from 600 to 750 donors and added high-resolution HLA genotyping. In the later analysis, no new phenotypic data were used to find candidate immune exposures; instead, reliance was placed on TCR beta sequences and their occurrence across donors. An earlier analysis of 587 of the donors used high-throughput TCR beta sequencing to judge whether each TCR beta V gene segment behaved as functional or pseudogenic. Donor age, sex, ethnicity and CMV serostatus were compiled alongside the repertoire data. A later genetic analysis used genome-wide SNP genotypes for about 60% of the roughly 670 donors, treating that subset as a discovery cohort. Every repertoire in the discovery cohort had been generated on one and the same sequencing platform. HLA typing covered class I and class II loci at four-digit resolution. The number of typed donors differed by locus: 629-630 for A, B, C, DRB1 and DQB1; 522 for DQA1; over 600 for DPA1; and some 430 for DPB1. Four or five DR-DQ haplotypes were handled as single units for association and clustering because linkage in the cohort was strong. On average, 235,054 unique TCR beta nucleotide sequences were sequenced per donor among 398 genotyped donors of the cohort, with roughly 18% of those sequences being non-productive.

Libraries were built with the immunoSEQ multiplex PCR assay. For the multiplex PCR, a mixture combining 60 forward primers for TCR Vbeta segments and 13 reverse primers for TCR Jbeta segments was used. The CDR3 region of rearranged TCR beta genes was amplified from genomic DNA by a multiplex PCR assay. Amplified TCR beta libraries were sequenced as 87-base-pair reads on the Illumina HiSeq System. The authors processed their data as follows. A later analysis tallied roughly 78 million unique TCR beta chains across the 610 or so repertoires, and about 12 million of those chains were shared by two or more donors. To remove PCR and sequencing errors, raw reads were error-corrected and collapsed into unique sequences using a nearest-neighbor algorithm that merged closely related sequences. Alignment of CDR3 sequences to IMGT reference sequences was used to assign V, D and J gene segments. For a sequence to be retained, at least a six-nucleotide match to both a V gene segment and a J gene segment was required. Rearrangements were classified as productive when the CDR3 lacked stop codons and remained in frame with V and J, and all other rearrangements were classified as non-productive. CDR3 was defined by IMGT convention, running from the second conserved V-encoded cysteine to the conserved J-encoded phenylalanine. The earlier analysis of about 500 of the donors excluded sequences that lacked an unambiguous match to a single V gene segment. In an earlier analysis of several hundred of the donors, V segments were called functional above 56.7% productive rearrangements and were called segregating when the between-donor standard deviation exceeded 5%. A statistical classification framework was built to diagnose cytomegalovirus status from the catalog of TCR beta chain sequences. V and J gene assignment, in a later analysis, came from comparing TCR nucleotide sequences with IMGT/GENE-DB human TR gene sequences. In a later analysis, CDR3 sequences and most-parsimonious VDJ recombination scenarios were assigned using the TCRdist pipeline. In a later analysis, each TCR beta chain was defined by its CDR3 amino acid sequence together with its V-gene family, and reads without a unique V-gene family were excluded. A later analysis removed 500 to 600 highly shared, low-generation-probability nucleotide sequences to deal with suspected cross-contamination and a sequencing artifact. For each public chain, a later analysis derived a clonal expansion index from normalized ranks of inferred template counts within each repertoire. In a later analysis, generation probabilities were computed with a VDJ recombination model fitted to out-of-frame rearrangements, and the resulting probabilities were checked against IGoR. A later analysis scored TCR-TCR, TCR-HLA and TCR-CMV co-occurrence with hypergeometric tests, applying a repertoire-size bias correction to TCR pairs. A later analysis estimated false discovery rates by permuting HLA or CMV assignments 20 times. A later analysis grouped co-occurring TCRs with DBSCAN, adding TCRdist sequence similarity when clustering within HLA-allele-positive subsets. Repertoires with fewer than 30,000 or more than 120,000 public chains were left out of co-occurrence clustering, as were five repertoires with anomalous nucleotide sharing. In its TCRdb copy, this immuneACCESS table keeps in-frame sequences only and misses some clones. Where compared with another copy, unresolved V genes explain less than half of these, and the others have no known cause. The DNA gave D and trimming, while V, J and clone size come from that table. The sample contains about 130,000 clones, 70% to 85% of them found a single time. The ten largest clones represent over 1% of the sample.

The cohort consisted of hundreds of healthy bone marrow donors. At the time of sampling, every cohort member was nominally healthy, though immune exposures that went unrecorded were likely present. The donor tested CMV seronegative, placing the donor among the 350 or so seronegative members of the cohort. Every donor gave a peripheral blood sample, and the peripheral blood mononuclear cells from that sample were used for TCR beta sequencing. Genomic DNA extraction from the blood cell samples was performed with the Qiagen DNeasy Blood Extraction Kit. As for this clone: What this receptor recognizes is not known. No per-base quality is available; no much larger clone lies one base away.

Study-level results and caveats: In an earlier analysis of more than 450 of the donors, most TCR beta V segments were observed in productive rearrangements about 87% or about 30% of the time, broadly matching IMGT annotations. Compared with the approximately 670-donor mean, donors in an Asian-associated ancestry cluster had fewer N-insertions in productive TCRs, according to a later genetic analysis. According to a later analysis, TCR association rates differed among HLA loci, with DRB1 alleles showing the most associated TCRs and HLA-C alleles showing the fewest. The authors suggested that the approach could potentially be generalized to other disease states and immunological phenotypes. CMV serostatus was the only immune exposure information available for the cohort. A few of the identified cytomegalovirus-associated TCR beta chains were confirmed in vitro to be specific for cytomegalovirus antigens. When HLA alleles, especially DR and DQ, strongly co-occurred, attributing TCR associations to individual alleles was difficult. In a later analysis, 16,951 TCR beta sequences were associated with specific HLA alleles at a false discovery rate of 0.05. Most TCR sequences were seen in very few donors, while some public TCRs were found in many individuals. A group of highly shared sequence variants was considered likely to be a technical artifact of the sequencing pipeline. A further reported finding was that TCR beta sequences accurately predicted the HLA-A and HLA-B alleles for most subjects in the first cohort. The earlier analysis of a few hundred of the donors excluded roughly 17 rarely observed V segments, including chromosome 9 orphons, because counts were too low. Because HLA typing was missing for some donors at each locus, association tests included only the typed subset. In this cohort, only TCR beta chains were sequenced, and detectable features were limited by the absence of alpha or paired-chain data. The study listed 150 to 200 TCR beta chains as associated with cytomegalovirus. In a later analysis, HLA-associated TCR beta chains showed more clonal expansion and lower generation probabilities than non-associated chains that were equally common. According to a later analysis, parvovirus B19, influenza, CMV and Epstein-Barr virus appeared linked to several top co-occurrence clusters. A later genetic analysis associated a missense DCLRE1C variant with V-gene and J-gene trimming of TCR beta chains, and an independent cohort replicated the association. Roughly uniform sequencing depth across donors was assumed in presence/absence analyses, although this assumption may not hold. Most CMV-associated TCR beta chains appeared to be HLA-restricted in a later analysis, and the HLA associations seemed to be driven largely by CMV exposure. Correlated functional status among segregating V segments might reflect linkage disequilibrium, but an unknown experimental factor could not be ruled out. Cytomegalovirus status was reported to be diagnosed by the classifier with high specificity and sensitivity in both the original and validation cohorts. The 87-base-pair reads could not distinguish some IMGT-functional V segments, including TRBV6-2 and TRBV6-3, so those segments were excluded.

At the junction V is shortened by 6 bases and J by 5 bases; bases outside the gene matches: 4. CDR3 length: 13 amino acids, cysteine to phenylalanine. Of the read, only the CDR3 DNA is kept; its 39 bases are in frame from base 1. Via the germline V gene, CDR1 is MNHEY and CDR2 SVGAGI. The sequencing sample was made of PBMCs. The receptor comes from a boy between 5 and 17 years old in good health and CMV-seronegative. The chain is assembled from TRBV6-5 and TRBJ1-1; TRBD1 fits 9 bases in the junction. The CDR3: CASRETGGTEAFF. The nucleotide sequence is TGTGCCAGCAGAGAGACAGGGGGAACTGAAGCTTTCTTT.